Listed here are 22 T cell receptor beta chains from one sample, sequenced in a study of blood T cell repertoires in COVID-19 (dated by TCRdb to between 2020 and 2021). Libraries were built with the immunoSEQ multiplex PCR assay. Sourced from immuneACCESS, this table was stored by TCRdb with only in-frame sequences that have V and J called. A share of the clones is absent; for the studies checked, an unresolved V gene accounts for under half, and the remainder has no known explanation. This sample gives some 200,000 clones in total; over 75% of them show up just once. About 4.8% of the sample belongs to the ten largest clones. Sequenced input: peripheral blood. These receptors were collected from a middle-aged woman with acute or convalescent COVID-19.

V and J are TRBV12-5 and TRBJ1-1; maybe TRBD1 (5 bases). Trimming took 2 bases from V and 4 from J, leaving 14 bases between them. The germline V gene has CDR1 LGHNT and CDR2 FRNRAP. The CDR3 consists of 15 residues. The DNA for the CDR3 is TGTGCTAGTGGTTTGTGGCAGGGAATTCCCACTGAAGCTTTCTTT. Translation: CASGLWQGIPTEAFF.

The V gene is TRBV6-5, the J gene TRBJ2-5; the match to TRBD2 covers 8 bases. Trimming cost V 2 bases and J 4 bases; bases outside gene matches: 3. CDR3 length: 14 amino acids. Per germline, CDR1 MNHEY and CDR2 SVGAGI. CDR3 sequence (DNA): TGTGCCAGCAGTTACGCGGGGGGCCGAGAGACCCAGTACTTC. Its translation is CASSYAGGRETQYF.

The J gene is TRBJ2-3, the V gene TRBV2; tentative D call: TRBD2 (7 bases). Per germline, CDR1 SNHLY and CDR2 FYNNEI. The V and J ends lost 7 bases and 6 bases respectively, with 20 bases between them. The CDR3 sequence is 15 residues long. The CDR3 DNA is TGTGCCAGCAAGGAAGGGGGGGGACTGCGGGATACGCAGTATTTT. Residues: CASKEGGGLRDTQYF.

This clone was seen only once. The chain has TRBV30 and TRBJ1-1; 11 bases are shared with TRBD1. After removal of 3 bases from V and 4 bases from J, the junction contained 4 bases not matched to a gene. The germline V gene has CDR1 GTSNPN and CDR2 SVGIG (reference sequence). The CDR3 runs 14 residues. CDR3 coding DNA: TGTGCCTGGAGGAGGACAGGGGGCGGCACTGAAGCTTTCTTT. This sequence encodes CAWRRTGGGTEAFF.

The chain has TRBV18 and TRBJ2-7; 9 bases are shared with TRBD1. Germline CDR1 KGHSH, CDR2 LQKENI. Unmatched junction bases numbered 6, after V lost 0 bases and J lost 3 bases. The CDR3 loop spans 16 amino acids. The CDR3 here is CASSPPVRTGDYEQYV. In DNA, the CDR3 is TGTGCCAGCTCACCACCGGTAAGGACAGGGGACTACGAGCAGTACGTC.

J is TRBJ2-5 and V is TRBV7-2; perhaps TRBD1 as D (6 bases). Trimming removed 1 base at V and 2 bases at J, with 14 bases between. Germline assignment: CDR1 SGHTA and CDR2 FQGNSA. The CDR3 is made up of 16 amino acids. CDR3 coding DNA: TGTGCCAGCAGCTTAGGAGTACTGAGGGGGCAAGAGACCCAGTACTTC. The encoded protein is CASSLGVLRGQETQYF.

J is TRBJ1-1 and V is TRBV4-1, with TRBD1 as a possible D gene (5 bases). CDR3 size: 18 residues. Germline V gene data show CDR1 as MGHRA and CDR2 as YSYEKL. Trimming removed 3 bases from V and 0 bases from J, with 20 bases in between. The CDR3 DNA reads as TGCGCCAGCAGCCAGGCCGCGGGACGGGGAGGCATGAACACTGAAGCTTTCTTT. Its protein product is CASSQAAGRGGMNTEAFF.

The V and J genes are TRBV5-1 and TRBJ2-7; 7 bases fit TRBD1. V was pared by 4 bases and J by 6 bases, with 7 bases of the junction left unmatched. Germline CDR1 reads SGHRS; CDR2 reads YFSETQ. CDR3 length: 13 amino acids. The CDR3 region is CASSMTGQSEQYV. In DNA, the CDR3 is TGCGCCAGCAGCATGACGGGACAGAGCGAGCAGTACGTC.

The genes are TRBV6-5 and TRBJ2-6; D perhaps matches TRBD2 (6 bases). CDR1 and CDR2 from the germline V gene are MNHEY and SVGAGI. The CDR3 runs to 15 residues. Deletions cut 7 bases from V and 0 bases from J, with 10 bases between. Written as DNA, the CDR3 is TGTGCCAGCAACTCCGGGGGCTCTGGGGCCAACGTCCTGACTTTC. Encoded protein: CASNSGGSGANVLTF.

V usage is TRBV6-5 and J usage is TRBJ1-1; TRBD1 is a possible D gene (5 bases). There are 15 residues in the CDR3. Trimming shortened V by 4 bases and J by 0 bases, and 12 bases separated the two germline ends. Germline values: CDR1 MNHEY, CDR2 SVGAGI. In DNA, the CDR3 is TGTGCCAGCAGTTTGAACAGGAATATGAACACTGAAGCTTTCTTT. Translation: CASSLNRNMNTEAFF.

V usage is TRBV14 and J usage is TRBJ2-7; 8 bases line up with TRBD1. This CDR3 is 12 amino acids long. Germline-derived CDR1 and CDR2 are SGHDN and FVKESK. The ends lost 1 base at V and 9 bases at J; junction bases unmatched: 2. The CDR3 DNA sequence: TGTGCCAGCAGCCAAGCGCAGGGGGCGCAGTACGTC. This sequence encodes CASSQAQGAQYV.

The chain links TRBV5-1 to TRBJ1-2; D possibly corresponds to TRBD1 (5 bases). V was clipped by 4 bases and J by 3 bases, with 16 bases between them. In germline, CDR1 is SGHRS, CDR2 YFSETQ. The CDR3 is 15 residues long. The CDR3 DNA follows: TGCGCCAGCAGCGAGCTATGGGGAGGGGACTATGGCTACACCTTC. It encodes CASSELWGGDYGYTF.

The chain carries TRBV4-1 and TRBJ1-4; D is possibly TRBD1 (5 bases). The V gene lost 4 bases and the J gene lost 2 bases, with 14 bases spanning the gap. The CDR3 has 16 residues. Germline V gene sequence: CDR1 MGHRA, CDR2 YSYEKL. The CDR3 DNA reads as TGCGCCAGCAGCCGAGTTCTCAGGGTGACTAATGAAAAACTGTTTTTT. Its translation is CASSRVLRVTNEKLFF.

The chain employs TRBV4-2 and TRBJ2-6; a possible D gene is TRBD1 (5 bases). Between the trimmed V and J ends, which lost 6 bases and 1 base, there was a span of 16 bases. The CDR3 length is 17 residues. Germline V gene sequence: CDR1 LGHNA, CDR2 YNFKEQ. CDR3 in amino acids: CASSRNHRQSGANVLTF. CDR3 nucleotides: TGTGCCAGCAGTAGGAATCACAGGCAATCTGGGGCCAACGTCCTGACTTTC.

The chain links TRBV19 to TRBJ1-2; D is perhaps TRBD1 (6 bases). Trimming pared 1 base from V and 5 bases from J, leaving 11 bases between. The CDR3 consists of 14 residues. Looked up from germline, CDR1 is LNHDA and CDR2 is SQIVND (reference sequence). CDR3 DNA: TGTGCCAGTAGTATAGGCCCGGACAGTTATGGCTACACCTTC. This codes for CASSIGPDSYGYTF.

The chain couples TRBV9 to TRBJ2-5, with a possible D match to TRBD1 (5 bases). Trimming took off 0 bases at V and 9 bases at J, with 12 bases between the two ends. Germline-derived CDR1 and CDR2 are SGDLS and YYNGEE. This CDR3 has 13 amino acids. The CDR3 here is CASSVVEVGAQYF. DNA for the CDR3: TGTGCCAGCAGCGTAGTAGAGGTAGGGGCCCAGTACTTC.

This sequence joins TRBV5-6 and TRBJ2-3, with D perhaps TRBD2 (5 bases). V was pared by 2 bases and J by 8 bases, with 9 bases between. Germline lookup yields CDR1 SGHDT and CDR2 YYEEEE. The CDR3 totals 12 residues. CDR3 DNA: TGTGCCAGCAGCTTAGAGGGCGGTACGCAGTATTTT. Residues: CASSLEGGTQYF.

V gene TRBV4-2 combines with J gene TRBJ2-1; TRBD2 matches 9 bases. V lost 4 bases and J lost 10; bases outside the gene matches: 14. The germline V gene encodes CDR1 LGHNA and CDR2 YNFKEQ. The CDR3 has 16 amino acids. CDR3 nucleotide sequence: TGTGCCAGCAGCCTTCAGCTGGCGGGGGGGCCACAGGAGCAGTTCTTC. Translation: CASSLQLAGGPQEQFF.

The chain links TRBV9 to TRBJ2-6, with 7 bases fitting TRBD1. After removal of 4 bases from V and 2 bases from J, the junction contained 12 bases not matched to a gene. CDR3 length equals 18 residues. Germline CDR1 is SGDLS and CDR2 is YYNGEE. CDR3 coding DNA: TGTGCCAGCAGCCCCACTTCAGTAGACAGGGCTGGGGCCAACGTCCTGACTTTC. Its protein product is CASSPTSVDRAGANVLTF.

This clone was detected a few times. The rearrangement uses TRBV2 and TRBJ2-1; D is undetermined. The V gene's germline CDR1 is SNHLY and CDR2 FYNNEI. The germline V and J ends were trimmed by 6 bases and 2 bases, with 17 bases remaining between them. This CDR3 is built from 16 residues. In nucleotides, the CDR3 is TGTGCCAGCAGCGACACACCCCTAACCCCCTACAATGAGCAGTTCTTC. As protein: CASSDTPLTPYNEQFF.

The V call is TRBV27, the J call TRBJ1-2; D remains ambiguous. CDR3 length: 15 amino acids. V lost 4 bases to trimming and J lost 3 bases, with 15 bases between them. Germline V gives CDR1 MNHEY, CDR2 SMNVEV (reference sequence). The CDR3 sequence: CASSYRVRRYYGYTF. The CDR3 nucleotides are TGTGCCAGCAGTTATCGGGTCAGAAGGTACTATGGCTACACCTTC.

The CDR3 region has the DNA TGTGCCAGCAGCTTGGGCACCATGAACACTGAAGCTTTCTTT. Translated: CASSLGTMNTEAFF. This chain connects TRBV11-2 to TRBJ1-1, with D hard to call. This CDR3 is 14 amino acids long. The V end was cut by 3 bases, the J end by 0 bases, with 8 bases between. Germline CDR1 SGHAT, CDR2 FQNNGV.